This paragraph reports one T cell receptor (beta chain). The antigen remains unidentified. The data belong to a study of T-cell reconstitution after alpha-beta-depleted transplantation in children. The TCRbeta library incorporated unique molecular identifiers. TCRdb recomputed calls from the PCR reads with MiXCR, one row per CDR3 protein. The sample holds about 310,000 distinct CDR3 sequences, over 20% seen once. Regarding the study as a whole: At around two months after transplant, the alpha-beta T cells were reportedly derived from several hundred expanded clones that came from non-depleted graft cells. A year had passed since transplant, and T-cell counts and diversity by then came mostly from newly produced T cells.

This TCR was sampled from a male patient younger than 18 who had a stem cell transplant for acute lymphoblastic leukemia, so the T cells may come from the graft donor. The specimen was PBMCs, mostly from graft donor cells, collected 180 days after TCRalphabeta/CD19-depleted stem cell transplant.

The CDR3 sequence: CASSLGLAGHSGANVLTF. In DNA form, the CDR3 reads TGTGCCAGCAGCTTAGGTCTAGCGGGACACTCTGGGGCCAACGTCCTGACTTTC. The rearrangement joins TRBV11-1 to TRBJ2-6; 9 bases fit TRBD2. Trimming took 1 base from V and 0 from J; bases not matched to a gene: 4. Germline lookup yields CDR1 SGHAT and CDR2 FQDESV (reference sequence). The CDR3 extends over 18 amino acids.